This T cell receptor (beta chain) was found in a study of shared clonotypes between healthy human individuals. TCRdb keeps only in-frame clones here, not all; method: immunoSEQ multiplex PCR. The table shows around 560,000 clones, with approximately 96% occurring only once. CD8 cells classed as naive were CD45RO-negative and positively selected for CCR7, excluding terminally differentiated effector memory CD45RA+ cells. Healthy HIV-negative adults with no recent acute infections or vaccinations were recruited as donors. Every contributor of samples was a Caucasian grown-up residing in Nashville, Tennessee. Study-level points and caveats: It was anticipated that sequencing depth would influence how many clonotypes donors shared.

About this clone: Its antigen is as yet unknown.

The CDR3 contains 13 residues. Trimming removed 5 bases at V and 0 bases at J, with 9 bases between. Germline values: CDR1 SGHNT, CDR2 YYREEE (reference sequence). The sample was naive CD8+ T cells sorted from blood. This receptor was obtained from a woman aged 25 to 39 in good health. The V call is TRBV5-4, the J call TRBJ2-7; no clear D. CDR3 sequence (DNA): TGTGCCAGCAGTTTGACAACCTCCTACGAGCAGTACTTC. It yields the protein CASSLTTSYEQYF.